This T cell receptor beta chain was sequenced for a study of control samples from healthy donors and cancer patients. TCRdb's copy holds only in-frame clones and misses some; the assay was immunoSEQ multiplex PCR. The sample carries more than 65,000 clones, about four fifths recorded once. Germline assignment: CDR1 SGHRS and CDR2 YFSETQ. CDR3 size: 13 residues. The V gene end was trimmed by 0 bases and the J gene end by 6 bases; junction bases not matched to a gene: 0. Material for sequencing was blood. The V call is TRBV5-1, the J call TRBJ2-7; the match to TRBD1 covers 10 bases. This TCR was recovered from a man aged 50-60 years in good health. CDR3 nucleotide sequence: TGCGCCAGCAGCTTGGGGACAGGGGGCGAGCAGTACTTC. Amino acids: CASSLGTGGEQYF.